This T cell receptor (beta chain) was profiled in a study of T cell responses to AZD1222 COVID-19 vaccine. J lost 2 bases, V lost 4 bases, and 3 bases had no gene match. The CDR3 consists of 14 residues. Germline-derived CDR1 and CDR2 are SGDLS and YYNGEE. Profiled with immunoSEQ multiplex PCR; TCRdb holds only in-frame clones, not every one. The table has 100,000 or so clones, more than 75% seen once; the top ten hold 5%. V and J are TRBV9 and TRBJ1-5, with 7 bases matching TRBD1. Sequenced here: peripheral blood, sampled on day 0 of AZD1222 vaccination. The TCR comes from an adult in good health. The DNA for the CDR3 is TGTGCCAGCAGCACTGGGACAGGCAATCAGCCCCAGCATTTT. It is translated as CASSTGTGNQPQHF. The whole variable domain, remainder taken from reference TRBV9 and TRBJ1-5, is DSGVTQTPKHLITATGQRVTLRCSPRSGDLSVYWYQQSLDQGLQFLIQYYNGEERAKGNILERFSAQQFPDLHSELNLSSLELGDSALYFCASSTGTGNQPQHFGDGTRLSIL.